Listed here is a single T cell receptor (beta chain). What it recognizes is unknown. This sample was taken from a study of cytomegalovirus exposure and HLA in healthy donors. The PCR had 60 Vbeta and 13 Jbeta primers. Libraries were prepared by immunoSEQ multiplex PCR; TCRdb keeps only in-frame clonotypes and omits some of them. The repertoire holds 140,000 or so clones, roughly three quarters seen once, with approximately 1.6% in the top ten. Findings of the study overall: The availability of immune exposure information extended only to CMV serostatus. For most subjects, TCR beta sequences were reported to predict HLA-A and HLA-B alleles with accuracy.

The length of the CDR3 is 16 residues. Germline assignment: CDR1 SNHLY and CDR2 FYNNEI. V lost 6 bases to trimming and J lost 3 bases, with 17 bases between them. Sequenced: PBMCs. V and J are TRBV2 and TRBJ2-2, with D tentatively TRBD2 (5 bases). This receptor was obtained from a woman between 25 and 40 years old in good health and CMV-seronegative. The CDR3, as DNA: TGTGCCAGCAGCCCGAAAGTGAGGGCGGACACCGGGGAGCTGTTTTTT. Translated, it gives CASSPKVRADTGELFF.